The entry below gives a single T cell receptor beta chain sequence along with its context. Antigen specificity is unknown. The treatment here: some 19 received Ad26.COV2.S at low or high dose, single or two shots; several received placebo; per-sample allocation not given. Repertoires come from day 63 after the first vaccine or placebo injection. Profiled with immunoSEQ multiplex PCR; TCRdb holds only in-frame clones, not every one. The sample shows approximately 410,000 clones, 88% of them seen only once. Germline CDR1 reads SGHNT; CDR2 reads YYREEE (reference sequence). The CDR3 loop spans 16 amino acids. J lost 4 bases, V lost 4 bases, and 9 bases had no gene match. The data were taken from a study of Ad26.COV2.S vaccination and SARS-CoV-2 variants. General study points: Responses of spike-specific T cells (both CD8+ and CD4+) reportedly showed substantial breadth after vaccination.

Sequenced material: peripheral blood, taken in a trial of Ad26.COV2.S vaccine versus placebo. The receptor's source is a person between 18 and 59 years old who received the Ad26.COV2.S COVID-19 vaccine or a placebo. J is TRBJ1-4 and V is TRBV5-4; 8 bases line up with TRBD1. The CDR3 loop reads CASSPDRGGGNEKLFF. CDR3 in DNA: TGTGCCAGCAGCCCCGACAGGGGAGGGGGTAATGAAAAACTGTTTTTT.